This section outlines one TCR beta chain sequence together with its context. It has no known antigen specificity. Base qualities were left out, and no much larger clone turns up one base away. The healthy control group was made up of around 38 blood donors, and the Finnish Red Cross blood service supplied their buffy coats. All TCR-sequenced material derived from peripheral blood: patient blood samples and healthy donor buffy coats. Ficoll-Hypaque gradient centrifugation was used to isolate peripheral blood mononuclear cells. For the healthy controls, CD4+ cells were obtained from buffy coats by magnetic purification. Genomic DNA was extracted using the Gentra Puregene Cell and Tissue kit, and a Qubit 2.0 fluorometer was used to quantify it. This entry comes from a study of STAT5B mutations in CD4+ large granular lymphocyte leukemia (dated by TCRdb to between 2020 and 2023). For context, the study as a whole: Among the healthy controls, the CDR3 'QG' motif was associated with a particular HLA allele. TCRbeta repertoires of CD4+ T-cell large granular lymphocyte leukemia patients were compared with those of healthy blood donors. The purity of purified fractions was confirmed by flow cytometry on FACSCanto II or FACSVerse to exceed 95% among lymphocytes.

Overall results and qualifications from the work: Greater clonality appeared to be present in CD4-sorted patient repertoires than in healthy CD4+ repertoires, and the difference was retained after the putative leukemic clones were removed. Main leukemic clonotypes were private to each patient, although under 30% appeared at low frequency in other patients' non-leukemic repertoires. The data were not HLA-matched, and the higher clonality in CD4+ T-LGLL than in CD8+ T-LGLL could be due to the relatively small sample size.

The immunoSEQ assay at survey resolution was used to sequence TCRbeta rearrangements from genomic DNA. The authors' pipeline ran thus. In the TCR sequencing data, the lowest productive clonotype frequency that could be detected was 2.59 x 10-5. Only productive TCRbeta rearrangements, defined as complete and in-frame sequences, were included in the analyses. Clonality for each sample was calculated as Simpson clonality in the immunoSEQ Analyzer version 3.0. Based on frequency, clones were grouped as very rare, small, medium, large (1-20%) or hyperexpanded (>20%). OLGA 1.2.3 estimated generation probabilities, VDJtools produced V-gene circos plots, VDJdb was queried for specificities, and GLIPH identified CDR3 motifs. TCRdb obtained this table from immuneACCESS and retained in-frame rearrangements with V and J assigned. These tables miss some clones; where compared with another copy, unresolved V genes account for less than half of the shortfall, and the remainder is unexplained. V and J calls and clone size follow that table, whereas D and trimming were derived from the DNA. Here the sample has over 20,000 clones; around 86% occur a single time. Together, the top ten hold less than 0.4% of the sample.

This receptor was identified in a human donor in good health. The sample consisted of CD4+ T cells from blood buffy coats.

The CDR3 amino acid sequence is: CASSLDTYPYGYTF. The nucleotide sequence reads as follows: TGTGCCAGCAGCTTGGACACATATCCGTATGGCTACACCTTC. The rearranged chain carries TRBV5-4 and TRBJ1-2, with an unclear D gene assignment. As encoded in the germline V gene (reference sequence), CDR1 is SGHNT while CDR2 is YYREEE. The CDR3 sequence holds 14 residues, the cysteine and phenylalanine included. The kept DNA is CDR3 alone, 42 bases in frame from the first base. Between the V and J ends, shortened by 0 bases and 5 bases respectively, the junction contains 11 bases.